A selection of T cell receptor beta chains follows, all from one sample in a study of blood T cell repertoires in COVID-19. Assay used: immunoSEQ multiplex PCR; TCRdb lists only in-frame clones, some missing. The sample lists roughly 180,000 clones, about 84% occurring once. The sample consisted of PBMCs or T cells enriched from blood (not recorded which). These receptors all stem from a woman aged 25 to 39 who had recovered from COVID-19. Each CDR3 is given with its conserved first and last residue. A D gene is named only where the DNA matches it firmly. A clone size is listed for some rows: how often the clone was seen (once, few, many), or a class if it is expanded.

D	J	V	size	CDR3	DNA
.	TRBJ1-1	TRBV10-2	.	CASTHRKDTEAFF	TGCGCCAGCACGCACAGGAAGGACACTGAAGCTTTCTTT
TRBD2	TRBJ2-1	TRBV5-4	once	CASSYEREPYNEQFF	TGTGCCAGCAGCTACGAGCGGGAGCCCTACAATGAGCAGTTCTTC
.	TRBJ2-5	TRBV2	.	CASSESGQETQYF	TGTGCCAGCAGTGAGAGCGGACAAGAGACCCAGTACTTC
.	TRBJ1-1	TRBV5-4	.	CASSPGHSEAFF	TGTGCCAGCAGCCCAGGACATTCTGAAGCTTTCTTT
.	TRBJ2-7	TRBV21-1	.	CASSSVVGLADYEQYF	TGTGCCAGCAGCTCTGTGGTGGGACTAGCGGATTACGAGCAGTACTTC
TRBD2	TRBJ2-3	TRBV11-2	.	CASSLVAGGPGTDTQYF	TGTGCCAGCAGCTTAGTAGCGGGAGGGCCGGGCACAGATACGCAGTATTTT
TRBD2	TRBJ2-2	TRBV5-5	.	CASSLVGTSSNTGELFF	TGTGCCAGCAGCTTGGTTGGGACTAGCAGTAACACCGGGGAGCTGTTTTTT
TRBD1	TRBJ2-7	TRBV5-4	.	CASSLTPGTGSGEQYF	TGTGCCAGCAGCTTAACTCCCGGGACAGGGTCGGGAGAGCAGTACTTC
TRBD1	TRBJ1-2	TRBV29-1	.	CSGGGQGSGYTF	TGCAGCGGGGGGGGACAGGGAAGCGGCTACACCTTC
TRBD2	TRBJ2-5	TRBV3-1/TRBV3-2	.	CASSQVGSGIVETQYF	TGTGCCAGCAGCCAAGTTGGTAGCGGGATTGTAGAGACCCAGTACTTC
TRBD2	TRBJ2-3	TRBV15	once	CATSKGRALTDTQYF	TGTGCCACCAGCAAAGGGAGGGCCCTCACAGATACGCAGTATTTT
.	TRBJ1-4	TRBV3-1/TRBV3-2	.	CASSQEESFSTNEKLFF	TGTGCCAGCAGCCAAGAAGAGAGCTTCTCAACTAATGAAAAACTGTTTTTT
.	TRBJ2-1	TRBV19	.	CASSIMGRNNEQFF	TGTGCCAGTAGTATTATGGGGAGGAACAATGAGCAGTTCTTC
TRBD1	TRBJ1-5	TRBV19	.	CASSLPQGVRPQHF	TGTGCCAGTAGTCTCCCCCAGGGGGTAAGGCCCCAGCATTTT
.	TRBJ1-2	TRBV3-1/TRBV3-2	.	CASSPGIAGGYGYTF	TGTGCCAGCAGCCCGGGTATTGCGGGAGGCTATGGCTACACCTTC
TRBD2	TRBJ2-7	TRBV3-1/TRBV3-2	.	CASSQDLAGFIEQYF	TGTGCCAGCAGCCAGGATCTAGCGGGATTTATCGAGCAGTACTTC
.	TRBJ1-4	TRBV14	.	CASSQERPEDEKLFF	TGTGCCAGCAGCCAAGAGAGGCCGGAGGACGAAAAACTGTTTTTT
.	TRBJ1-5	TRBV19	.	CASRREENQPQHF	TGTGCCAGTAGGAGGGAGGAAAATCAGCCCCAGCATTTT
.	TRBJ1-4	TRBV19	.	CASLKTGLGNEKLFF	TGTGCCAGCCTAAAAACAGGGCTGGGTAATGAAAAACTGTTTTTT
.	TRBJ2-7	TRBV5-1	.	CASSLTVKHYEQYF	TGCGCCAGCAGCTTGACGGTGAAGCACTACGAGCAGTACTTC
TRBD2	TRBJ2-7	TRBV9	.	CASSVGRGSAYEQYF	TGTGCCAGCAGCGTAGGTCGCGGGAGCGCGTACGAGCAGTACTTC
TRBD2	TRBJ2-5	TRBV6-5	.	CASSPLAGEGETQYF	TGTGCCAGCAGCCCACTAGCGGGAGAGGGAGAGACCCAGTACTTC
.	TRBJ2-7	TRBV27	.	CASSLGPGAYEQYF	TGTGCCAGCAGTTTAGGGCCAGGGGCCTACGAGCAGTACTTC
TRBD1	TRBJ2-7	TRBV12-5	.	CASGLSGQGHGEQYF	TGTGCTAGTGGTTTGTCGGGACAGGGGCATGGGGAGCAGTACTTC
.	TRBJ2-3	TRBV7-2	.	CASSFLGGRLTDTQYF	TGTGCCAGCAGCTTCCTTGGAGGACGCTTAACAGATACGCAGTATTTT
.	TRBJ1-1	TRBV6-5	.	CASSFWQGEAFF	TGTGCCAGCAGTTTTTGGCAGGGCGAAGCTTTCTTT
TRBD2	TRBJ2-1	TRBV7-9	.	CASRDLAGGSYNEQFF	TGTGCCAGCAGGGATCTAGCGGGAGGCTCCTACAATGAGCAGTTCTTC
TRBD1	TRBJ1-2	TRBV28	.	CASSLPSRQGGGKGYTF	TGTGCCAGCAGTTTACCCTCCCGACAGGGAGGAGGTAAGGGCTACACCTTC
TRBD2	TRBJ2-3	TRBV30	.	CAWIPGGRTDTQYF	TGTGCCTGGATACCGGGAGGGCGCACAGATACGCAGTATTTT
.	TRBJ1-2	TRBV4-1	few	CASSQGELEGLSYGYTF	TGCGCCAGCAGCCAAGGAGAACTAGAGGGTTTATCCTATGGCTACACCTTC
.	TRBJ1-4	TRBV7-9	.	CASSLVSPTGEKLFF	TGTGCCAGCAGCTTAGTCTCTCCTACGGGTGAAAAACTGTTTTTT
TRBD2	TRBJ2-1	TRBV5-1	.	CASSLGPASGRAREQFF	TGCGCCAGCAGCTTGGGTCCAGCTAGCGGGAGGGCGAGGGAGCAGTTCTTC
TRBD1	TRBJ2-7	TRBV5-1	.	CASSPGQGKRPYEQYF	TGCGCCAGCAGCCCCGGACAGGGGAAGAGGCCCTACGAGCAGTACTTC
TRBD1	TRBJ1-6	TRBV30	.	CAWGVSTGTGVSPLHF	TGTGCCTGGGGTGTATCGACGGGGACAGGGGTATCACCCCTCCACTTT
TRBD1	TRBJ2-4	TRBV12-3/TRBV12-4	once	CASTIGDRGGYF	TGTGCCAGCACCATAGGGGACAGGGGAGGTTACTTC
TRBD2	TRBJ2-7	TRBV4-2	.	CASSQSPTSGSGEQYF	TGTGCCAGCAGCCAATCCCCGACTAGCGGATCGGGGGAGCAGTACTTC
.	TRBJ1-1	TRBV30	.	CAWSRGGNTEAFF	TGTGCCTGGAGCAGGGGTGGAAACACTGAAGCTTTCTTT
TRBD1	TRBJ1-1	TRBV18	.	CASSPGQGAYTEAFF	TGTGCCAGCTCTCCAGGACAGGGGGCATACACTGAAGCTTTCTTT
.	TRBJ1-2	TRBV30	.	CAWSVATQAATF	TGTGCCTGGAGTGTAGCAACACAGGCCGCTACCTTC
.	TRBJ2-5	TRBV4-1	.	CASSQDTRETQYF	TGCGCCAGCAGCCAAGATACAAGAGAGACCCAGTACTTC
TRBD1	TRBJ1-1	TRBV29-1	few	CSVDSGQGPMNTEAFF	TGCAGCGTTGATTCGGGACAGGGGCCGATGAACACTGAAGCTTTCTTT
TRBD2	TRBJ2-1	TRBV5-1	.	CASRRLGREGNNEQFF	TGCGCCAGCAGACGATTGGGGCGGGAGGGAAACAATGAGCAGTTCTTC
.	TRBJ2-2	TRBV4-1	.	CASSQDGGNTGELFF	TGCGCCAGCAGCCAAGATGGCGGGAACACCGGGGAGCTGTTTTTT
.	TRBJ2-6	TRBV11-2	.	CASSLVGGTGANVLTF	TGTGCCAGCAGCTTAGTAGGGGGTACTGGGGCCAACGTCCTGACTTTC
.	TRBJ2-3	TRBV28	.	CASSTSGVPSTDTQYF	TGTGCCAGCAGTACATCAGGGGTTCCTAGCACAGATACGCAGTATTTT
.	TRBJ1-2	TRBV27	.	CASSSRRAEQGYTF	TGTGCCAGCAGTTCCCGGCGGGCGGAGCAAGGCTACACCTTC
.	TRBJ1-5	TRBV30	.	CAWSVGVVSNQPQHF	TGTGCCTGGAGTGTAGGGGTGGTAAGCAATCAGCCCCAGCATTTT
.	TRBJ1-2	TRBV5-1	.	CASSQDGNYGYTF	TGCGCCAGCAGCCAAGACGGGAACTATGGCTACACCTTC
TRBD1	TRBJ1-2	TRBV28	.	CASSLARGPSSGSGYTF	TGTGCCAGCAGTTTGGCCAGGGGGCCCTCAAGTGGCTCTGGCTACACCTTC